This TCR beta chain was sequenced in a study of cytomegalovirus exposure and HLA in healthy donors. About the study: The approximately 120 validation repertoires were reported in a later analysis to have been generated on the same platform as the approximately 600 first-cohort repertoires. Notes on the study in general: The investigators catalogued 164 TCR beta chains as cytomegalovirus-associated. In vitro testing confirmed three CMV-associated chains as specific for CMV antigens.

To note about this clone: What it recognizes is unknown.

The donors belonged to the approximately 120-subject validation cohort, separate from the approximately 670-subject first cohort. This table comes from immunoSEQ multiplex PCR, and its TCRdb copy is limited to in-frame clones, with some not included. The sample lists tens of thousands of clones, approximately 93% occurring once. CDR3 length: 14 amino acids. With V trimmed by 4 bases and J by 5 bases, 5 bases remained unmatched. Germline lookup yields CDR1 SGHRS and CDR2 YFSETQ. Sequencing was performed on PBMCs. This rearrangement joins TRBV5-1 to TRBJ2-3, with 9 bases that match TRBD1. This TCR was recovered from a woman aged 18-29 years in good health and CMV-seropositive. For the CDR3, the DNA is TGCGCCAGCAGCATCGACAGGGGGGAAGATACGCAGTATTTT. It translates to CASSIDRGEDTQYF.